Shown below are 16 T cell receptor beta chains from a single sample sequenced in a study of T cells after yellow fever vaccination. MiXCR, run by TCRdb on the 5' RACE reads, gives a single entry per CDR3 protein. The sample carries nearly 550,000 distinct CDR3 sequences, 15% to 20% recorded once. Sequenced material: PBMCs, taken 15 days after the yellow fever booster vaccination. Receptors were obtained from a man aged 30 to 45 who received the YFV17D yellow fever vaccine.

V and J are TRBV18 and TRBJ1-3, with a possible D match to TRBD1 (6 bases). Trimming took 5 bases from V and 0 from J, leaving 11 bases between them. The CDR3 totals 15 residues. CDR1 is KGHSH, CDR2 LQKENI, per germline. The CDR3 spells CASSTGTNSGNTIYF. The CDR3 DNA follows: TGTGCCAGCTCAACAGGGACCAACTCTGGAAACACCATATATTTT. Combining the CDR3 with reference TRBV18 and TRBJ1-3 gives the whole variable domain NAGVMQNPRHLVRRRGQEARLRCSPMKGHSHVYWYRQLPEEGLKFMVYLQKENIIDESGMPKERFSAEFPKEGPSILRIQQVVRGDSAAYFCASSTGTNSGNTIYFGEGSWLTVV.

V and J are TRBV3-1 and TRBJ2-7; TRBD1 might be the D (6 bases). V gave up 1 base and J gave up 6 bases, with 13 bases separating them. Germline-derived CDR1 and CDR2 are LGHDT and YNNKEL (reference sequence). This CDR3 contains 14 residues. The chain's CDR3 is CASSQVGGEGEQYF. For the CDR3, the DNA is TGTGCCAGCAGCCAAGTAGGGGGAGAAGGCGAGCAGTACTTC.

The V call is TRBV4-3, the J call TRBJ2-2, with D tentatively TRBD1 (6 bases). This CDR3 has 14 residues. Germline CDR1 and CDR2: LGHNA and YSLEER. Deletions cut 1 base from V and 4 bases from J, with 7 bases between. CDR3 DNA sequence: TGCGCCAGCAGCCAAGTACAGGGCACCGGGGAGCTGTTTTTT. The encoded protein is CASSQVQGTGELFF.

J is TRBJ1-5 and V is TRBV6-2 or TRBV6-3; TRBD1 matches 7 bases. The junction had 15 bases not matched to a gene; V was cut back by 2 bases and J by 5 bases. CDR3 length: 18 amino acids. Germline V gene data show CDR1 as MNHEY and CDR2 as SVGEGT. CDR3 loop: CASSYVSEPGGVDQPQHF. CDR3 DNA sequence: TGTGCCAGCAGTTACGTTTCGGAGCCAGGGGGTGTGGATCAGCCCCAGCATTTT.

This clonotype was picked up a small number of times. The chain is built from TRBV2 and TRBJ2-6; D might be TRBD1 or TRBD2, each matching 5 bases. The CDR3 runs to 19 residues. The V end was cut by 1 base, the J end by 4 bases, with 20 bases between. CDR1 SNHLY and CDR2 FYNNEI come from the germline V gene. The CDR3 coding sequence is TGTGCCAGCAGTGAAGAGGCTAGTGGGGGAACTTCCGGGGCCAACGTCCTGACTTTC. Translated, it gives CASSEEASGGTSGANVLTF. Filled out from reference TRBV2 and TRBJ2-6, the complete variable domain reads EPEVTQTPSHQVTQMGQEVILRCVPISNHLYFYWYRQILGQKVEFLVSFYNNEISEKSEIFDDQFSVERPDGSNFTLKIRSTKLEDSAMYFCASSEEASGGTSGANVLTFGAGSRLTVL.

In this sample, this clonotype turned up a few times. The J gene is TRBJ2-7, the V gene TRBV5-1; 10 nucleotides match TRBD1. This CDR3 contains 15 residues. The V and J ends lost 1 base and 4 bases, in that order; junction bases with no gene match: 5. Germline V gives CDR1 SGHRS, CDR2 YFSETQ. CDR3 coding DNA: TGCGCCAGCAGCTTGAGGCCGGGACAGGGGTACGAGCAGTACTTC. The encoded protein is CASSLRPGQGYEQYF.

Written as DNA, the CDR3 is TGCGCCAGCAGCTTGGAGGGTTTGGCACCCCTCCACTTT. This translates into CASSLEGLAPLHF. The chain joins TRBV5-1 to TRBJ1-6, with D unresolved. The length of the CDR3 is 13 residues. Germline CDR1 and CDR2: SGHRS and YFSETQ. V lost 0 bases to trimming and J lost 11 bases, with 9 bases between them.

This chain uses TRBV30 with TRBJ1-3; TRBD1 matches 7 bases. Trimming cost V 3 bases and J 6 bases; bases outside gene matches: 5. Germline values: CDR1 GTSNPN, CDR2 SVGIG (reference sequence). This CDR3 is built from 13 residues. The chain's CDR3 is CAWRAGQINTIYF. DNA of the CDR3: TGTGCCTGGAGGGCGGGACAGATAAACACCATATATTTT.

The chain has TRBV28 and TRBJ2-1; 7 positions agree with TRBD2. The length of the CDR3 is 15 residues. Germline V CDR1 and CDR2: MDHEN, SYDVKM. V lost 9 bases, J lost 2 bases, and 10 bases stayed unmatched. CDR3 in DNA: TGTGCCAGTGCTCCCGGGACTAATACCTACAATGAGCAGTTCTTC. It codes for CASAPGTNTYNEQFF. Full variable domain (outside the CDR3, taken from reference TRBV28 and TRBJ2-1): DVKVTQSSRYLVKRTGEKVFLECVQDMDHENMFWYRQDPGLGLRLIYFSYDVKMKEKGDIPEGYSVSREKKERFSLILESASTNQTSMYLCASAPGTNTYNEQFFGPGTRLTVL.

The rearrangement uses TRBV4-3 and TRBJ2-5, with a weak D call TRBD1 (6 bases). Germline V gene data show CDR1 as LGHNA and CDR2 as YSLEER. The V end lost 3 bases, the J end lost 6 bases, and 14 bases lay between the germline ends. The CDR3 is made up of 14 amino acids. Here the CDR3 DNA reads TGCGCCAGCAGCCATACAGGGCTGGGAAAGACCCAGTACTTC. Amino acid sequence: CASSHTGLGKTQYF.

This clonotype turned up a few times. The chain uses TRBV24-1 and TRBJ2-3; TRBD2 matches 11 bases. The CDR3 is 15 amino acids. Trimming cost V 4 bases and J 4 bases; bases outside gene matches: 3. From germline, CDR1 is KGHDR and CDR2 SFDVKD. In DNA form, the CDR3 reads TGTGCCACCAGTGACGGGACTAGCGGAGCAGATACGCAGTATTTT. Translating it yields CATSDGTSGADTQYF.

The sample holds a few counts of this clonotype. The chain is built from TRBV20-1 and TRBJ2-3; tentative D call: TRBD2 (5 bases). This CDR3 is 16 amino acids long. The germline V gene encodes CDR1 DFQATT and CDR2 SNEGSKA (reference sequence). V lost 5 bases and J 3 bases, leaving 21 bases between the germline ends. CDR3: CSAPSRWRAVTDTQYF. The CDR3 bases are TGCAGTGCTCCTTCTCGCTGGCGGGCCGTAACAGATACGCAGTATTTT.

This clonotype was detected many times. The V and J genes are TRBV28 and TRBJ2-1; TRBD2 might be the D (6 bases). Trimming cost V 6 bases and J 4 bases, with 7 bases left between them. The CDR3 runs 12 residues. CDR1 is MDHEN and CDR2 is SYDVKM in the germline V gene. CDR3 bases: TGTGCCAGCAGGGAGGGTTACAATGAGCAGTTCTTC. It translates to CASREGYNEQFF.

The chain links TRBV4-3 to TRBJ2-3, with D maybe TRBD2 (7 bases). Germline CDR1 is LGHNA and CDR2 is YSLEER. The CDR3 totals 14 residues. V gave up 1 base and J gave up 6 bases, with 11 bases separating them. The CDR3 bases are TGCGCCAGCAGCCAAGGAGGGGGAGGGGATACGCAGTATTTT. Translation: CASSQGGGGDTQYF.

This chain joins TRBV6-5 and TRBJ1-4; D gene ambiguous. Trimming took 7 bases from V and 8 from J, leaving 14 bases between them. Germline V gene data show CDR1 as MNHEY and CDR2 as SVGAGI. This CDR3 is 13 amino acids long. The CDR3 region is CASTDEVGEKLFF. For the CDR3, the DNA is TGTGCCAGCACCGACGAGGTTGGGGAAAAACTGTTTTTT.

The V gene is TRBV20-1, the J gene TRBJ2-1; 10 bases fit TRBD2. Germline values: CDR1 DFQATT, CDR2 SNEGSKA (reference sequence). V lost 3 bases, J lost 7 bases, and 6 bases stayed unmatched. This CDR3 contains 14 residues. DNA for the CDR3: TGCAGTGCTAGTTTAGCGGGAGGAGCGAATGAGCAGTTCTTC. Protein sequence: CSASLAGGANEQFF.